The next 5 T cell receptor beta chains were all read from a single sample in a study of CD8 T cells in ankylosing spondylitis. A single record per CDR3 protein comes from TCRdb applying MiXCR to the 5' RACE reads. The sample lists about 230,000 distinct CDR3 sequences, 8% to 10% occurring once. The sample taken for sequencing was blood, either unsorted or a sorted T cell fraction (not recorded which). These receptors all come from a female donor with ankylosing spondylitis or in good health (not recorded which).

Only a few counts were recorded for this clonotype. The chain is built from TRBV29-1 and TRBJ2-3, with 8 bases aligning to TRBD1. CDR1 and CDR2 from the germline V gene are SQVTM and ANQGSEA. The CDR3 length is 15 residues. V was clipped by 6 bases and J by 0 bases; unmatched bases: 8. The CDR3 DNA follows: TGCAGCGTGGGGGACAGGCGAACTAGCACAGATACGCAGTATTTT. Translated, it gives CSVGDRRTSTDTQYF.

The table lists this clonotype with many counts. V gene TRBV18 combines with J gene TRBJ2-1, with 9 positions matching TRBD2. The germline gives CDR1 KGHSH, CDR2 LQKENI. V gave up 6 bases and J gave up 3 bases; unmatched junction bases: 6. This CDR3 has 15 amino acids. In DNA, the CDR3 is TGTGCCAGCTCCCTTCTAGCGGGACTCTACAATGAGCAGTTCTTC. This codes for CASSLLAGLYNEQFF.

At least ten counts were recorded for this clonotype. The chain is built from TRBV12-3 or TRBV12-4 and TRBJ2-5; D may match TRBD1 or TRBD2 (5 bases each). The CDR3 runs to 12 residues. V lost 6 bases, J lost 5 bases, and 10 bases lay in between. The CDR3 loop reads CASRGRLETQYF. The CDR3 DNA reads TGTGCCAGCAGGGGACGACTCGAGACCCAGTACTTC.

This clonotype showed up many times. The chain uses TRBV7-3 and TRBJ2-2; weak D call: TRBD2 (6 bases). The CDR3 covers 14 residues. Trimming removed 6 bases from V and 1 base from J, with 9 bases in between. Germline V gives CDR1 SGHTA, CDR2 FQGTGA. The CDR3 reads CASRLSGNTGELFF. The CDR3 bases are TGTGCCAGCAGACTTAGCGGGAACACCGGGGAGCTGTTTTTT.

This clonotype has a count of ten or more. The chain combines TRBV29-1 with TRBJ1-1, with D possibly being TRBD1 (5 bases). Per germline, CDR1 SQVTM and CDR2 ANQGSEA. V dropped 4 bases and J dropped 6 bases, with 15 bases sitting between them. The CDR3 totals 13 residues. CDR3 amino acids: CSVGPPVGAEAFF. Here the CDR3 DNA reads TGCAGCGTTGGGCCCCCTGTAGGGGCTGAAGCTTTCTTT.